The following is a TCR beta chain sequence with its context. Clinical history as reported by participants underpinned cohort assignment. Per the authors' pipeline: Reference gene primers were amplified, and this amplification served to estimate nucleated cell counts. Libraries were prepared by immunoSEQ multiplex PCR; TCRdb keeps only in-frame clonotypes and omits some of them. V and J calls plus clone size are reproduced from that table; the DNA served to infer D and trimming. The sample shows roughly 190,000 clones, 65% to 90% of them seen only once. These data originate in a study of blood T cell repertoires in COVID-19. V dropped 0 bases and J dropped 11; count of bases not matched to a gene: 6. Germline CDR1 LGHDT, CDR2 YNNKEL (reference sequence). The CDR3 has 13 residues.

The chain combines TRBV3-1 (or the pseudogene TRBV3-2) with TRBJ1-1; 7 bases map to TRBD1. This receptor was obtained from an older woman with acute COVID-19. Sequencing was performed on PBMCs or T cells enriched from blood (not recorded which). The CDR3 DNA reads as TGTGCCAGCAGCCAAGATGGCAGGGGGGAGGCTTTCTTT. Translated: CASSQDGRGEAFF.